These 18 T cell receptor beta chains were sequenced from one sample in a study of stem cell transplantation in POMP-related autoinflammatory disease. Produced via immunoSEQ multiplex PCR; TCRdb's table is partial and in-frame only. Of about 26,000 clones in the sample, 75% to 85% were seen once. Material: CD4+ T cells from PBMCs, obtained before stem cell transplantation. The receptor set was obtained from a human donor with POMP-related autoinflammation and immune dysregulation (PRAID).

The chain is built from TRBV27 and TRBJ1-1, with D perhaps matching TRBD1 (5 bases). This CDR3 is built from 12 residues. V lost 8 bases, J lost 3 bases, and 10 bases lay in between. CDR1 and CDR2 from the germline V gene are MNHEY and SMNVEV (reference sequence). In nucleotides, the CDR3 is TGTGCCAGCGGGGGAGGGCACACTGAAGCTTTCTTT. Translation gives CASGGGHTEAFF.

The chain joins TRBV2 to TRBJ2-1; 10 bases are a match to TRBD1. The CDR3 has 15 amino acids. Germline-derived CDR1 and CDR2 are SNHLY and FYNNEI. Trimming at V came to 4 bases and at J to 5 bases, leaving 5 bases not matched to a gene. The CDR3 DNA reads TGTGCCAGCAGTGGACAGGGGGCGCTTGACAATGAGCAGTTCTTC. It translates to CASSGQGALDNEQFF.

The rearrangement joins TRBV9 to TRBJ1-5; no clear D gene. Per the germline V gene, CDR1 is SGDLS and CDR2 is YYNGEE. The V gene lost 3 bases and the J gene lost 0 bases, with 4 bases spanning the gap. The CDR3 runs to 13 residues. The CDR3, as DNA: TGTGCCAGCAGCGAGAGTAGCAATCAGCCCCAGCATTTT. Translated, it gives CASSESSNQPQHF.

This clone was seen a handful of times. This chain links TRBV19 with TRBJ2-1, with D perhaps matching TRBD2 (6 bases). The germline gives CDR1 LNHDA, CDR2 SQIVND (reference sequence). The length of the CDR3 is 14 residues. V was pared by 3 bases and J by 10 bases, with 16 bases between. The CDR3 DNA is TGTGCCAGTAGTATGGGACCTGGGGGGAGGGAGCAGTTCTTC. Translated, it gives CASSMGPGGREQFF.

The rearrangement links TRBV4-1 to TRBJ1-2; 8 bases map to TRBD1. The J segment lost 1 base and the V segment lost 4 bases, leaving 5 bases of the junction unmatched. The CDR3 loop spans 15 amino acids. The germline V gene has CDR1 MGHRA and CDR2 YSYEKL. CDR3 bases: TGCGCCAGCAGCCTCGGACAGGGAGATAACTATGGCTACACCTTC. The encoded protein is CASSLGQGDNYGYTF.

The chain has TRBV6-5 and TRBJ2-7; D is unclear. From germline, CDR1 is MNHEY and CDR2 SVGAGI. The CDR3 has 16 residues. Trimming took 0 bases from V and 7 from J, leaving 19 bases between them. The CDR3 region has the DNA TGTGCCAGCAGTTACTCGAAGTACTCCCCGTGGAGAGAGCAGTACTTC. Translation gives CASSYSKYSPWREQYF.

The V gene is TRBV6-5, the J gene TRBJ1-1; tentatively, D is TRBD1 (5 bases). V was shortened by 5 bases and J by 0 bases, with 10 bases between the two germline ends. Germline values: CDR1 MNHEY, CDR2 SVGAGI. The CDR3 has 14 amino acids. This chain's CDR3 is CASSRPGLNTEAFF. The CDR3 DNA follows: TGTGCCAGCAGTCGGCCGGGGCTGAACACTGAAGCTTTCTTT.

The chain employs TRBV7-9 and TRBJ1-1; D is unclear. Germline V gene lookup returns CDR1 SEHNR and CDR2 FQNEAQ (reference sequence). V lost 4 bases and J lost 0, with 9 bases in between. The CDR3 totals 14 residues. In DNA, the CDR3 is TGTGCCAGCAGCTCCCAATTCCTGAACACTGAAGCTTTCTTT. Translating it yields CASSSQFLNTEAFF.

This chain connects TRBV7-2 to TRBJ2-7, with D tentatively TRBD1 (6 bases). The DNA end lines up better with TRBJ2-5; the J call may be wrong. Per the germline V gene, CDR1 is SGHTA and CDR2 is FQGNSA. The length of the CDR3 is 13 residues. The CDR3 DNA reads TGTGCCAGCAGCCAACACAGGGAAGAGACCCAGTACTTC. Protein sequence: CASSQHREETQYF.

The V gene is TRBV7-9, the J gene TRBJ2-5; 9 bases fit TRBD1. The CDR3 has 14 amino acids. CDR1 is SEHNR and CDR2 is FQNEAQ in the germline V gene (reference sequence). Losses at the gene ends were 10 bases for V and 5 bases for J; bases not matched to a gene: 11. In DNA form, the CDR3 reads TGTGCCACCAACGCGGGACAGGGAGGCGAGACCCAGTACTTC. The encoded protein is CATNAGQGGETQYF.

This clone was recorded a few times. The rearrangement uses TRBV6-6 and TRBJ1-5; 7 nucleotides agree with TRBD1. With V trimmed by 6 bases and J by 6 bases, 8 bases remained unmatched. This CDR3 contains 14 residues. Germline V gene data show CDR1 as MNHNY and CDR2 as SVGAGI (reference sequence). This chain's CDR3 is CASSPGTVTQPQHF. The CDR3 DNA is TGTGCCAGCAGCCCCGGGACAGTCACTCAGCCCCAGCATTTT.

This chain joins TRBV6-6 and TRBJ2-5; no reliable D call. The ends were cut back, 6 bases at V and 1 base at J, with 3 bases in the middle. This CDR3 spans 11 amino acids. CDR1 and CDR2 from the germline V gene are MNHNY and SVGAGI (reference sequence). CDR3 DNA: TGTGCCAGCAGCCTCCAAGAGACCCAGTACTTC. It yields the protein CASSLQETQYF.

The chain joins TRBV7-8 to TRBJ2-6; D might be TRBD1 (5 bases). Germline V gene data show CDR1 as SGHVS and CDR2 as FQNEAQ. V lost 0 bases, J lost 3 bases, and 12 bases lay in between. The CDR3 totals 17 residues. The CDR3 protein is CASSLARGRVGANVLTF. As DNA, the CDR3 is TGTGCCAGCAGCTTAGCGCGTGGCAGGGTTGGGGCCAACGTCCTGACTTTC. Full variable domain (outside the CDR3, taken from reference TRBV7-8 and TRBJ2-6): GAGVSQSPRYKVAKRGQDVALRCDPISGHVSLFWYQQALGQGPEFLTYFQNEAQLDKSGLPSDRFFAERPEGSVSTLKIQRTQQEDSAVYLCASSLARGRVGANVLTFGAGSRLTVL.

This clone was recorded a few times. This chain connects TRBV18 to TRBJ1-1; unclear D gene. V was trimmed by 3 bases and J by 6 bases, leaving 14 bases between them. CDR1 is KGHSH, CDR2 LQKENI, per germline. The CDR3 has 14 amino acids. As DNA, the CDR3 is TGTGCCAGCTCACCGAAAGCGGCGCAGCCTGAAGCTTTCTTT. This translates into CASSPKAAQPEAFF.

The chain's CDR3 is CASSLLAYEQYF. The CDR3 DNA follows: TGTGCCAGCAGCTTACTGGCCTACGAGCAGTACTTC. V gene TRBV7-9 combines with J gene TRBJ2-7; no clear D. Trimming cost V 2 bases and J 2 bases, with 4 bases left between them. Germline CDR1 and CDR2: SEHNR and FQNEAQ (reference sequence). The CDR3 consists of 12 residues.

The CDR3 spells CASSLDRGATYGYTF. In DNA form, the CDR3 reads TGTGCCAGCAGCCTCGACAGGGGCGCGACCTATGGCTACACCTTC. This chain joins TRBV14 and TRBJ1-2; 8 bases map to TRBD1. CDR1 and CDR2 from the germline V gene are SGHDN and FVKESK. This CDR3 spans 15 amino acids. V was pared by 4 bases and J by 4 bases, with 8 bases of the junction left unmatched.

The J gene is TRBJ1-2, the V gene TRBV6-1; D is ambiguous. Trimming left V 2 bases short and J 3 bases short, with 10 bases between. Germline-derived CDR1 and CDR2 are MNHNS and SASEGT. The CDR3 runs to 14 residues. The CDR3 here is CASSEPGWDYGYTF. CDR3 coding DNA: TGTGCCAGCAGTGAACCGGGGTGGGACTATGGCTACACCTTC.

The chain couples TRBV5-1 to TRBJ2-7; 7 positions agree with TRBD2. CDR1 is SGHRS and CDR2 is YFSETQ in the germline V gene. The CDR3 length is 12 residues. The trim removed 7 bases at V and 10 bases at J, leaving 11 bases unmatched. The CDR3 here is CASRGTTGEQYF. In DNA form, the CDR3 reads TGCGCCAGCCGTGGGACTACCGGTGAACAGTACTTC.